These 21 T cell receptor beta chains originate from one sample sequenced in a study of T cell responses to AZD1222 COVID-19 vaccine. Generated by immunoSEQ multiplex PCR, the TCRdb table keeps only in-frame clones and is missing some. Of some 150,000 clones listed, over 70% are singletons. Sequenced here: peripheral blood, sampled 28 days after the second AZD1222 dose. Receptor source: an adult who received the AZD1222 COVID-19 vaccine.

V gene TRBV10-3 combines with J gene TRBJ2-5; no clear D gene. With 0 bases removed from V and 5 bases from J, the gap between germline ends came to 7 bases. This CDR3 is built from 13 residues. From germline, CDR1 is ENHRY and CDR2 SYGVKD. The CDR3 bases are TGTGCCATCAGTGAGTCGGCTTTCGAGACCCAGTACTTC. Translating it yields CAISESAFETQYF.

This chain links TRBV29-1 with TRBJ2-7; D possibly corresponds to TRBD1 (6 bases). Germline V gives CDR1 SQVTM, CDR2 ANQGSEA. The CDR3 is made up of 14 amino acids. The V and J ends lost 4 bases and 5 bases respectively, with 18 bases between them. The CDR3 DNA follows: TGCAGCGTTGGGGGGCTAGTCCCTCTCGACGAGCAGTACTTC. Its protein product is CSVGGLVPLDEQYF.

CDR3 loop: CASSADRAVGQPQHF. Here the CDR3 DNA reads TGTGCCAGCAGTGCCGACAGGGCCGTCGGTCAGCCCCAGCATTTT. V gene TRBV6-2 or TRBV6-3 combines with J gene TRBJ1-5; 7 bases fit TRBD1. Germline V gene data show CDR1 as MNHEY and CDR2 as SVGEGT. V was pared by 5 bases and J by 6 bases, with 10 bases of the junction left unmatched. CDR3 size: 15 residues.

The genes are TRBV29-1 and TRBJ2-5, with D perhaps TRBD1 (5 bases). The CDR3 is made up of 12 amino acids. The germline V gene has CDR1 SQVTM and CDR2 ANQGSEA. The CDR3 bases are TGCAGTACGGGCAGGGCGCAAGAGACCCAGTACTTC. Translation: CSTGRAQETQYF.

The chain recombines TRBV19 with TRBJ2-3; D is perhaps TRBD1 or TRBD2 (5 bases each). V shed 4 bases and J shed 6 bases, with 11 bases lying between them. The CDR3 loop spans 13 amino acids. CDR1 LNHDA and CDR2 SQIVND come from the germline V gene (reference sequence). CDR3 residues: CASSTGRVDTQYF. Written as DNA, the CDR3 is TGTGCCAGTAGTACAGGGAGAGTGGATACGCAGTATTTT.

The CDR3 is CASSLDGTSNEKLFF. The CDR3 DNA follows: TGCGCCAGCAGCTTGGATGGGACAAGTAATGAAAAACTGTTTTTT. V gene TRBV5-1 combines with J gene TRBJ1-4, with D tentatively TRBD1 (6 bases). The CDR3 has 15 amino acids. Germline assignment: CDR1 SGHRS and CDR2 YFSETQ. V lost 0 bases, J lost 4 bases, and 10 bases lay in between.

The J gene is TRBJ2-7, the V gene TRBV4-1, with 11 bases that match TRBD1. Germline CDR1 and CDR2: MGHRA and YSYEKL. V trimming: 4 bases; J trimming: 6 bases; junction bases outside the gene matches: 11. The CDR3 contains 16 residues. The CDR3 region is CASSRVRDRGSGEQYF. In DNA form, the CDR3 reads TGCGCCAGCAGCCGCGTCCGGGACAGGGGGTCCGGCGAGCAGTACTTC.

The chain couples TRBV5-4 to TRBJ1-2; 9 bases are shared with TRBD1. Trimming at V came to 2 bases and at J to 8 bases, leaving 4 bases not matched to a gene. The CDR3 has 13 residues. Germline-derived CDR1 and CDR2 are SGHNT and YYREEE (reference sequence). The CDR3 DNA follows: TGTGCCAGCAGCTTTACAGGGGGCGCGGGCTACACCTTC. Residues: CASSFTGGAGYTF. The full variable domain, rest sourced from reference TRBV5-4 and TRBJ1-2, is ETGVTQSPTHLIKTRGQQVTLRCSSQSGHNTVSWYQQALGQGPQFIFQYYREEENGRGNFPPRFSGLQFPNYSSELNVNALELDDSALYLCASSFTGGAGYTFGSGTRLTVV.

The genes are TRBV5-4 and TRBJ1-1, with 10 bases lining up with TRBD1. Trimming at V came to 5 bases and at J to 2 bases, leaving 3 bases not matched to a gene. CDR1 is SGHNT and CDR2 is YYREEE in the germline V gene (reference sequence). The CDR3 loop spans 14 amino acids. Here the CDR3 reads CASSPTGGNTEAFF. The CDR3 bases are TGTGCCAGCAGTCCGACAGGGGGCAACACTGAAGCTTTCTTT.

V usage is TRBV9 and J usage is TRBJ1-3; the D gene is possibly TRBD1 (5 bases). Looked up from germline, CDR1 is SGDLS and CDR2 is YYNGEE. The V end lost 2 bases, the J end lost 3 bases, and 9 bases lay between the germline ends. The CDR3 has 14 amino acids. The CDR3 region is CASSVRGDGNTIYF. CDR3 coding DNA: TGTGCCAGCAGCGTGAGGGGTGATGGAAACACCATATATTTT.

DNA of the CDR3: TGTGCCAGCAGCTTGGACCAAAGTAATTCACCCCTCCACTTT. As protein: CASSLDQSNSPLHF. V gene TRBV7-8 combines with J gene TRBJ1-6; D is uncertain. The CDR3 spans 14 residues. Germline CDR1 and CDR2: SGHVS and FQNEAQ. V dropped 3 bases and J dropped 6 bases, with 9 bases sitting between them. The full variable domain, with the rest looked up from reference TRBV7-8 and TRBJ1-6, is GAGVSQSPRYKVAKRGQDVALRCDPISGHVSLFWYQQALGQGPEFLTYFQNEAQLDKSGLPSDRFFAERPEGSVSTLKIQRTQQEDSAVYLCASSLDQSNSPLHFGNGTRLTVT.

This clone was recorded a few times. The chain combines TRBV30 with TRBJ1-4; TRBD1 matches at 7 bases. The CDR3 is 15 residues long. Trimming at V came to 1 base and at J to 4 bases, leaving 6 bases not matched to a gene. Germline V gene lookup returns CDR1 GTSNPN and CDR2 SVGIG (reference sequence). CDR3 sequence (DNA): TGTGCCTGGAGTGGGGGGACAGTCGTTAATGAAAAACTGTTTTTT. It specifies CAWSGGTVVNEKLFF.

The V gene is TRBV5-1, the J gene TRBJ1-2, with 10 bases fitting TRBD1. The CDR3 extends over 16 amino acids. With 4 bases clipped from V and 4 bases from J, the junction kept 10 bases outside the gene matches. Per germline, CDR1 SGHRS and CDR2 YFSETQ. In DNA form, the CDR3 reads TGCGCCAGCAGCACGACACCGGGACAGGGGTCCTATGGCTACACCTTC. This translates into CASSTTPGQGSYGYTF. The variable domain in full, with the rest retrieved from reference TRBV5-1 and TRBJ1-2, is KAGVTQTPRYLIKTRGQQVTLSCSPISGHRSVSWYQQTPGQGLQFLFEYFSETQRNKGNFPGRFSGRQFSNSRSEMNVSTLELGDSALYLCASSTTPGQGSYGYTFGSGTRLTVV.

The chain couples TRBV9 to TRBJ2-1; no reliable D call. Germline V lookup: CDR1 SGDLS, CDR2 YYNGEE. Trimming shortened V by 4 bases and J by 9 bases, and 11 bases separated the two germline ends. CDR3 length equals 12 residues. Written as DNA, the CDR3 is TGTGCCAGCAGCCCCGCTAGTTCTGAGCAGTTCTTC. It yields the protein CASSPASSEQFF.

The chain employs TRBV28 and TRBJ2-1; 7 bases are a match to TRBD2. Looked up from germline, CDR1 is MDHEN and CDR2 is SYDVKM. CDR3 size: 15 residues. The junction had 8 bases not matched to a gene; V was cut back by 5 bases and J by 4 bases. The CDR3 nucleotides are TGTGCCAGCAGTACCGCTAGCGGATTGTACAATGAGCAGTTCTTC. This gives the protein CASSTASGLYNEQFF.

The chain uses TRBV4-1 and TRBJ2-7; TRBD2 aligns across 8 bases. The V gene end was trimmed by 0 bases and the J gene end by 4 bases; junction bases not matched to a gene: 5. Germline CDR1 reads MGHRA; CDR2 reads YSYEKL. The CDR3 extends over 15 amino acids. CDR3 region: CASSQDTGGPYEQYF. The DNA of the CDR3 is TGCGCCAGCAGCCAAGATACGGGAGGGCCGTACGAGCAGTACTTC.

This clone has more than one count but fewer than ten. One junction end disagrees with the germline gene, perhaps due to a read error. The chain has TRBV25-1 and TRBJ2-7, with D unresolved. The CDR3 loop spans 11 amino acids. Germline assignment: CDR1 MGHDK and CDR2 SYGVNS. The CDR3 nucleotides read TGTGCCAGCAGCAGTGGGCTTTCTAAGCACTTC. It encodes CASSSGLSKHF.

This sequence joins TRBV7-9 and TRBJ1-4; 7 bases agree with TRBD1. Germline trimming cut 5 bases from V and 5 bases from J; bases unmatched to any gene: 5. The germline CDR1 and CDR2 sequences are SEHNR and FQNEAQ (reference sequence). CDR3 length equals 14 residues. The CDR3 DNA sequence: TGTGCCAGCAGCCCGGCAGGGGGAAATGAAAAACTGTTTTTT. It translates to CASSPAGGNEKLFF. Drawing the rest from reference TRBV7-9 and TRBJ1-4, the complete variable domain is DTGVSQNPRHKITKRGQNVTFRCDPISEHNRLYWYRQTLGQGPEFLTYFQNEAQLEKSRLLSDRFSAERPKGSFSTLEIQRTEQGDSAMYLCASSPAGGNEKLFFGSGTQLSVL.

This clone was counted at least ten times. V is TRBV12-3 or TRBV12-4 and J is TRBJ1-3; D gene unclear. The V and J ends lost 6 bases and 7 bases respectively, with 13 bases between them. The CDR3 consists of 13 residues. The CDR3 loop is CASSDASGNTIYF. The CDR3 DNA is TGTGCCAGCAGCGACGCATCGGGGAACACCATATATTTT.

The chain employs TRBV19 and TRBJ2-1; TRBD2 matches 9 bases. The length of the CDR3 is 17 residues. Germline V gene sequence: CDR1 LNHDA, CDR2 SQIVND (reference sequence). Trimming took 3 bases from V and 0 from J; bases not matched to a gene: 6. This CDR3 reads CASSIRPAGGSYNEQFF. CDR3 nucleotide sequence: TGTGCCAGTAGTATCCGCCCAGCGGGGGGCTCCTACAATGAGCAGTTCTTC.

The chain employs TRBV5-6 and TRBJ2-5; D is uncertain. The germline V gene encodes CDR1 SGHDT and CDR2 YYEEEE. This CDR3 has 11 amino acids. Trimming removed 4 bases from V and 2 bases from J, with 3 bases in between. CDR3 nucleotide sequence: TGTGCCAGCAGCCTTCAAGAGACCCAGTACTTC. Protein product: CASSLQETQYF.